This is a list of T cell receptor beta chains from one sample in a study of Ad26.COV2.S vaccination and SARS-CoV-2 variants. The assay was immunoSEQ multiplex PCR, and TCRdb's table has in-frame clones only and misses some. Of 430,000 or so clones in the sample, roughly nine tenths were seen once. The sample in question was peripheral blood, obtained in a trial of Ad26.COV2.S vaccine versus placebo. The origin of the receptors is a person aged 18-65 years who received the Ad26.COV2.S COVID-19 vaccine or a placebo. The conserved cysteine and the conserved F or W are not part of the CDR3 here. Part of the rows lack a size; the others show once, few, many or a class for expanded clones.

j_gene: TRBJ1-6
v_gene: TRBV5-1
abundance: -
CDR3aa: ASSLRRDYNSPLH

j_gene: TRBJ1-4
v_gene: TRBV7-8
abundance: -
CDR3aa: ASSLRVRQRNEKLF

j_gene: TRBJ2-3
v_gene: TRBV19
abundance: -
CDR3aa: ASSPPLAASTDTQY

j_gene: TRBJ2-5
v_gene: TRBV7-9
abundance: -
CDR3aa: ASSTRLVGEETQY

j_gene: TRBJ2-3
v_gene: TRBV11-3
abundance: -
CDR3aa: ASSREGGYITDTQY

j_gene: TRBJ2-1
v_gene: TRBV6-5
abundance: -
CDR3aa: ASSPTNYNEQF

j_gene: TRBJ2-3
v_gene: TRBV4-1
abundance: once
CDR3aa: ASSQGLATSTDTQY

j_gene: TRBJ2-3
v_gene: TRBV5-1
abundance: -
CDR3aa: ASSLAGGPGRTDTQY

j_gene: TRBJ2-5
v_gene: TRBV6-5
abundance: -
CDR3aa: ASIRQLQETQY

j_gene: TRBJ1-2
v_gene: TRBV4-3
abundance: -
CDR3aa: ASSQARGDRGYGGYT

j_gene: TRBJ2-1
v_gene: TRBV7-2
abundance: once
CDR3aa: ASSLVPRTASYNEQF

j_gene: TRBJ1-3
v_gene: TRBV10-3
abundance: once
CDR3aa: AISESRGLSSGNTIY

j_gene: TRBJ1-5
v_gene: TRBV4-1
abundance: -
CDR3aa: ASSQIYTQPQH

j_gene: TRBJ1-1
v_gene: TRBV4-1
abundance: -
CDR3aa: ASSQVGQKNTEAF

j_gene: TRBJ1-4
v_gene: TRBV4-1
abundance: -
CDR3aa: ASSHPGGDSREKLF

j_gene: TRBJ1-1
v_gene: TRBV19
abundance: -
CDR3aa: ATRRRMNTEAF

j_gene: TRBJ2-6
v_gene: TRBV4-3
abundance: -
CDR3aa: ASSQDYGAGANVLT

j_gene: TRBJ1-2
v_gene: TRBV5-1
abundance: -
CDR3aa: ASSVGQRAGYT

j_gene: TRBJ2-3
v_gene: TRBV5-1
abundance: -
CDR3aa: ASSFRTGSGGGPGDTQY

j_gene: TRBJ2-3
v_gene: TRBV6-5
abundance: -
CDR3aa: ASNLRLGSTDTQY

j_gene: TRBJ1-6
v_gene: TRBV9
abundance: few
CDR3aa: ASSVGGGQGDSPLH

j_gene: TRBJ1-5
v_gene: TRBV28
abundance: -
CDR3aa: ASNAGNQPQH

j_gene: TRBJ2-1
v_gene: TRBV25-1
abundance: few
CDR3aa: ASSESRNEQF

j_gene: TRBJ1-2
v_gene: TRBV19
abundance: -
CDR3aa: ASSIRSGLSGYT

j_gene: TRBJ2-2
v_gene: TRBV3-1/TRBV3-2
abundance: -
CDR3aa: ASRRAGFRTGELF

j_gene: TRBJ1-2
v_gene: TRBV25-1
abundance: many
CDR3aa: ASSELVGKRYT

j_gene: TRBJ2-1
v_gene: TRBV9
abundance: -
CDR3aa: ASSVARNYNEQF

j_gene: TRBJ2-3
v_gene: TRBV5-6
abundance: -
CDR3aa: ASSVTPTDTQY

j_gene: TRBJ2-1
v_gene: TRBV24-1
abundance: -
CDR3aa: ATSDRDGTSYNEQF

j_gene: TRBJ2-1
v_gene: TRBV7-9
abundance: -
CDR3aa: ASSLFRDGAVEQF

j_gene: TRBJ1-5
v_gene: TRBV4-1
abundance: -
CDR3aa: ASSQAQGGQPQH